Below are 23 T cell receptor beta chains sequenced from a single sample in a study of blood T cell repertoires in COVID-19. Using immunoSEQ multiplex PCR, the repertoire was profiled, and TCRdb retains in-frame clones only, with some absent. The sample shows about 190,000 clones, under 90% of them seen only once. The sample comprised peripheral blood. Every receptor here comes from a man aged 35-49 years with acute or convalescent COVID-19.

The CDR3 nucleotides are TGTGCCAGCAGAATAACTAGCGGGGGGCCCTACGAGCAGTACTTC. This codes for CASRITSGGPYEQYF. J is TRBJ2-7 and V is TRBV6-6, with TRBD2 matching over 12 bases. The V segment lost 6 bases and the J segment 2 bases; nucleotides outside the gene matches: 5. The CDR3 length is 15 residues. Per germline, CDR1 MNHNY and CDR2 SVGAGI (reference sequence).

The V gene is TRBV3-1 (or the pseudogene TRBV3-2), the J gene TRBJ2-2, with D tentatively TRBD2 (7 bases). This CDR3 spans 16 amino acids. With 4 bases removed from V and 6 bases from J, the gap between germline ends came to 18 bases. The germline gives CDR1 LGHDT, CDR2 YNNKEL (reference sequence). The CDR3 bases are TGTGCCAGCAGCCGGGGGGGCGCCACGTCGCCCGGGGAGCTGTTTTTT. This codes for CASSRGGATSPGELFF.

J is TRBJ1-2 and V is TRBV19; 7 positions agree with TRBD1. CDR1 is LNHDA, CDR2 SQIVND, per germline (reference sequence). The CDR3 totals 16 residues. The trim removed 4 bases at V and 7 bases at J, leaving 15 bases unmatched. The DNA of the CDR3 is TGTGCCAGTAGTAAAACTACGAGGGGGCCGGCAGGTGGCTACACCTTC. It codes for CASSKTTRGPAGGYTF.

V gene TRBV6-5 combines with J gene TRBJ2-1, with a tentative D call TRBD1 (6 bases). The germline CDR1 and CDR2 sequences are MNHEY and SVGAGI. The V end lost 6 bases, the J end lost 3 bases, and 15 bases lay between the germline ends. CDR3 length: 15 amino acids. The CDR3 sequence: CASRYTGFGYNEQFF. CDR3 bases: TGTGCCAGCAGGTATACAGGGTTCGGCTACAATGAGCAGTTCTTC.

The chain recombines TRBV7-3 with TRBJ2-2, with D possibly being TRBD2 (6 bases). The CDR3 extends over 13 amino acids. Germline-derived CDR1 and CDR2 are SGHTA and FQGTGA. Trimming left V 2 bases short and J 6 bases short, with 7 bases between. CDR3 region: CASSLAGSGELFF. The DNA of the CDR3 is TGTGCCAGCAGCTTAGCGGGGTCCGGGGAGCTGTTTTTT. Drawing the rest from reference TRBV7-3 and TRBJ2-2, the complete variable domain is GAGVSQTPSNKVTEKGKYVELRCDPISGHTALYWYRQSLGQGPEFLIYFQGTGAADDSGLPNDRFFAVRPEGSVSTLKIQRTERGDSAVYLCASSLAGSGELFFGEGSRLTVL.

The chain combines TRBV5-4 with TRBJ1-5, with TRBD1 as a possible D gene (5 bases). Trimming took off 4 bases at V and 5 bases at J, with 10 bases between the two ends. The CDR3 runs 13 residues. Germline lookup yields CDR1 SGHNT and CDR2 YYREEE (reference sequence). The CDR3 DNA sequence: TGTGCCAGCAGCAAGACAGTGTATCAGCCCCAGCATTTT. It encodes CASSKTVYQPQHF.

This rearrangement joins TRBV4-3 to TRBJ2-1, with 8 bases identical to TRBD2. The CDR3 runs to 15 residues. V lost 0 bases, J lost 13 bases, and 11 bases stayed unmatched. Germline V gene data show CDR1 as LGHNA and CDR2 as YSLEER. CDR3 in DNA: TGCGCCAGCAGCCAAGACCGGACTAGCCCCACGGGACAGTTCTTC. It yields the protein CASSQDRTSPTGQFF.

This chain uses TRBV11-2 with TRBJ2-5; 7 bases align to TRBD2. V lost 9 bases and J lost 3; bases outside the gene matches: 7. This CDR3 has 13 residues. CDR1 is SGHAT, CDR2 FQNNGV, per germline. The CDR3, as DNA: TGTGCCAGTAAGCGGGGCGGGGAAGAGACCCAGTACTTC. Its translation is CASKRGGEETQYF.

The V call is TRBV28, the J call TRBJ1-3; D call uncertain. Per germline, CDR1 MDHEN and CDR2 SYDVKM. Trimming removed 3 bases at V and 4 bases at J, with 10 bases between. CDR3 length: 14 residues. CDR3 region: CASSFWQAGNTIYF. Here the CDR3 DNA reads TGTGCCAGCAGTTTCTGGCAGGCGGGAAACACCATATATTTT.

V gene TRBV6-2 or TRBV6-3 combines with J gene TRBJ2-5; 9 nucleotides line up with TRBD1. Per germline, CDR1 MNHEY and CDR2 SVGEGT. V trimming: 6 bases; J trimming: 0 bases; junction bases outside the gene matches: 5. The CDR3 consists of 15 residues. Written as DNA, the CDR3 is TGTGCCAGCAGCAGAGGGACAGGGTACCAAGAGACCCAGTACTTC. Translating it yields CASSRGTGYQETQYF.

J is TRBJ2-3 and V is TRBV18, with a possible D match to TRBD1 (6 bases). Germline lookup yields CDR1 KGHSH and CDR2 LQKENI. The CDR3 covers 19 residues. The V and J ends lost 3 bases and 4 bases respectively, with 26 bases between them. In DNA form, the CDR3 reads TGTGCCAGCTCACCTCCGTACGTGCAACAGGGTCAGAGAGCAGATACGCAGTATTTT. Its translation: CASSPPYVQQGQRADTQYF.

The CDR3 is CASSQALLGQGGNTIYF. The DNA of the CDR3 is TGCGCCAGCAGCCAAGCCTTATTGGGACAGGGCGGAAACACCATATATTTT. The V call is TRBV4-3, the J call TRBJ1-3, with 9 bases aligning to TRBD1. This CDR3 spans 17 amino acids. Germline V gives CDR1 LGHNA, CDR2 YSLEER. The trim removed 1 base at V and 4 bases at J, leaving 8 bases unmatched.

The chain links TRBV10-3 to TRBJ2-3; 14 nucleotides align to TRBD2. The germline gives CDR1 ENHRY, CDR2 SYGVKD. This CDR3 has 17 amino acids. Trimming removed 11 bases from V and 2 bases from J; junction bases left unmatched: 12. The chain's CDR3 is CAVGLGLAGAHTDTQYF. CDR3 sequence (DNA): TGTGCCGTCGGTTTGGGACTAGCGGGGGCCCACACAGATACGCAGTATTTT.

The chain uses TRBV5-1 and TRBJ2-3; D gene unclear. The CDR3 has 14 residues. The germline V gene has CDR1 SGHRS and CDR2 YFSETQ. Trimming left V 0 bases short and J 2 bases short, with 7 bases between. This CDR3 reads CASSLGLFTDTQYF. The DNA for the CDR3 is TGCGCCAGCAGCTTGGGACTCTTCACAGATACGCAGTATTTT.

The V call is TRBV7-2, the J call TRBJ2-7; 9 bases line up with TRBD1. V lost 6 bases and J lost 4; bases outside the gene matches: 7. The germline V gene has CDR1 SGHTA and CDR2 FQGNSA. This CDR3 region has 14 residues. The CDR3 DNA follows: TGTGCCAGCAGATCCGGGACAGGGTCGTACGAGCAGTACTTC. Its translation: CASRSGTGSYEQYF. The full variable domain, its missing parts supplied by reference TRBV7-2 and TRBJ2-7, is GAGVSQSPSNKVTEKGKDVELRCDPISGHTALYWYRQSLGQGLEFLIYFQGNSAPDKSGLPSDRFSAERTGGSVSTLTIQRTQQEDSAVYLCASRSGTGSYEQYFGPGTRLTVT.

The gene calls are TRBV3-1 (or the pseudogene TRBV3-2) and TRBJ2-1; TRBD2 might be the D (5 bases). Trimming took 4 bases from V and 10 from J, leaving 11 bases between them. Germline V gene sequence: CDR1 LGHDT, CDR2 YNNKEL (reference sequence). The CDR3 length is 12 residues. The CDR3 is CASSPLAGEQFF. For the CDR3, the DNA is TGTGCCAGCAGCCCCCTTGCGGGCGAGCAGTTCTTC.

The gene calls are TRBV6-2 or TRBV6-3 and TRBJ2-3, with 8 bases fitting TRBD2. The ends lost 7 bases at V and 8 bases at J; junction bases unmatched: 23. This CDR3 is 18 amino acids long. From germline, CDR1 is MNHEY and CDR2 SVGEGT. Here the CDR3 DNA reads TGTGCCAGCAACCCTTACGTGGGTAGCGGGGCCCGGAGGGGTACGCAGTATTTT. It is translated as CASNPYVGSGARRGTQYF.

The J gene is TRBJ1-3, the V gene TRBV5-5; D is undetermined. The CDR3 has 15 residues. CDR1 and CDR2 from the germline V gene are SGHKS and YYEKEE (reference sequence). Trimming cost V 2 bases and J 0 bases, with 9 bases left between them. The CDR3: CASSFGVSSGNTIYF. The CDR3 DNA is TGTGCCAGCAGCTTCGGGGTAAGCTCTGGAAACACCATATATTTT.

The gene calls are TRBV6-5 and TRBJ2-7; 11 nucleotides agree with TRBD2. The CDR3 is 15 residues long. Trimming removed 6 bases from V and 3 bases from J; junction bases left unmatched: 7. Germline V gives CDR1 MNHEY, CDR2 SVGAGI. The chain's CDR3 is CASSAGLADLYEQYF. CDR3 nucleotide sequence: TGTGCCAGCAGCGCGGGACTAGCGGATCTCTACGAGCAGTACTTC.

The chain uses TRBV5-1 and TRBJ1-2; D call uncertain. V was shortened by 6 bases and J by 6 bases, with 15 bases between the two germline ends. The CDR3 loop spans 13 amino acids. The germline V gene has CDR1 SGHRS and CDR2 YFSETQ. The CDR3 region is CASNEGAPDGYTF. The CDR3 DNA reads TGCGCCAGCAATGAGGGCGCCCCGGATGGCTACACCTTC.

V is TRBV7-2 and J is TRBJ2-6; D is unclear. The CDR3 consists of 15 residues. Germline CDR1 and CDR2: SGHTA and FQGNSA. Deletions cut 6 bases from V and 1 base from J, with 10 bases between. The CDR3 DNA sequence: TGTGCCAGCAGTCCAGGTGAATCTGGGGCCAACGTCCTGACTTTC. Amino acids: CASSPGESGANVLTF.

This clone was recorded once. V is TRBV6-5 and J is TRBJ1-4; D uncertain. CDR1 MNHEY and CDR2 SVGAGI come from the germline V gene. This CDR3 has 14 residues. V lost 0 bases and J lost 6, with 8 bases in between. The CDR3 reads CASSYSGRDEKLFF. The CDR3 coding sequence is TGTGCCAGCAGTTACTCTGGTCGGGATGAAAAACTGTTTTTT.

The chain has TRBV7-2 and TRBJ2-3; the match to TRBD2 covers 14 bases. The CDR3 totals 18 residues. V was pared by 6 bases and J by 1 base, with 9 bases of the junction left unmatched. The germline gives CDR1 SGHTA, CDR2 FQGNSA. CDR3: CASRPGTSGGPRTDTQYF. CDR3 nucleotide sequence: TGTGCCAGCAGACCCGGGACTAGCGGGGGCCCACGCACAGATACGCAGTATTTT.